This T cell receptor (beta chain) was obtained from a study of cytomegalovirus exposure and HLA in healthy donors. The V gene end was trimmed by 3 bases and the J gene end by 4 bases; junction bases not matched to a gene: 4. Germline values: CDR1 SNHLY, CDR2 FYNNEI. The CDR3 is 15 residues long. Profiled with immunoSEQ multiplex PCR; TCRdb holds only in-frame clones, not every one. In the table there are about 98,000 clones, more than 85% of which are singletons. Findings and caveats of the study: Cytomegalovirus association was listed for around 180 TCR beta chains. The majority of TCR sequences were rare, yet some public TCRs appeared in many donors.

Notes on this clone: The antigen remains unidentified.

Sequenced input: PBMCs. This TCR was recovered from a young man in good health and CMV-seropositive. The V call is TRBV2, the J call TRBJ2-1; 9 nucleotides agree with TRBD2. For the CDR3, the DNA is TGTGCCAGCAGTGACTTTACTAGCGGGTACAATGAGCAGTTCTTC. It translates to CASSDFTSGYNEQFF.